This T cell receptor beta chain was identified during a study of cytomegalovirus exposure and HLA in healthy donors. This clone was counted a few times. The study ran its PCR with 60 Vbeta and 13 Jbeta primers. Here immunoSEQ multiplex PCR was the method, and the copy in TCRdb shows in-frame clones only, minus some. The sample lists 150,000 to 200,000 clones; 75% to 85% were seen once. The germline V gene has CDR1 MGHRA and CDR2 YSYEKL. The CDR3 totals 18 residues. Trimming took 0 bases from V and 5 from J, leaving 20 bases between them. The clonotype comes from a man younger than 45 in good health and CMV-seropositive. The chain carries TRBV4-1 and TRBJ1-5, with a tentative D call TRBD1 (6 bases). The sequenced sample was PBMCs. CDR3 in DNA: TGCGCCAGCAGCCAAGAAGGGTACGTGAGGACAGAGCATCAGCCCCAGCATTTT. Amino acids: CASSQEGYVRTEHQPQHF.